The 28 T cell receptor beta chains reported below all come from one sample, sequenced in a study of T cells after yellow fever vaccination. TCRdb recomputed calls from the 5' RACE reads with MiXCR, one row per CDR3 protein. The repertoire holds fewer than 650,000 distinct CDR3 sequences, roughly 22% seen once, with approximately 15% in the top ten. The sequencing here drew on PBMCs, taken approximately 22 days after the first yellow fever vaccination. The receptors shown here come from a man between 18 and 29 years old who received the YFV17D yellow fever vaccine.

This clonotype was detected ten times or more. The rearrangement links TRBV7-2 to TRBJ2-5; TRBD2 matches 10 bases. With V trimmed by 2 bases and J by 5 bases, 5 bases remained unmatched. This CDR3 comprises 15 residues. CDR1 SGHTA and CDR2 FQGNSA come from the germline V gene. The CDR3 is CASSLSLAGAETQYF. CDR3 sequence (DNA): TGTGCCAGCAGCTTAAGTCTAGCGGGGGCTGAGACCCAGTACTTC.

The CDR3, as DNA: TGCGCCAGCAGCCAAACGTTCCAGGGCGGAGAGACCCAGTACTTC. It encodes CASSQTFQGGETQYF. The genes are TRBV4-3 and TRBJ2-5; maybe TRBD1 (5 bases). Germline lookup yields CDR1 LGHNA and CDR2 YSLEER. The CDR3 sequence is 15 residues long. Trimming stripped 2 bases from V and 4 bases from J, with 14 bases between.

CDR3 region: CASSLAGGTNQPQHF. The CDR3 coding sequence is TGTGCCAGCAGCTTAGCTGGTGGTACGAATCAGCCCCAGCATTTT. This chain connects TRBV7-2 to TRBJ1-5, with D unclear. This CDR3 has 15 amino acids. V was cut by 0 bases and J by 4 bases, with 10 bases left in between. Germline CDR1 is SGHTA and CDR2 is FQGNSA.

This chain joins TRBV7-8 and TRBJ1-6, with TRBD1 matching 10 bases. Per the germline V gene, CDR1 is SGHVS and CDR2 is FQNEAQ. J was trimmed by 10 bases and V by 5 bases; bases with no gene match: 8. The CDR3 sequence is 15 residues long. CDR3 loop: CASSRQGTGESPLHF. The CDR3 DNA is TGTGCCAGCAGCCGGCAAGGGACAGGGGAATCACCCCTCCACTTT.

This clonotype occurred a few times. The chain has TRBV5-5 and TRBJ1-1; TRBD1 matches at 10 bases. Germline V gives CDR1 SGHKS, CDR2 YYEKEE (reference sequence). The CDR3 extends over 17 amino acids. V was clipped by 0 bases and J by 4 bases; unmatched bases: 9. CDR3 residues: CASSLGPRTGGSTEAFF. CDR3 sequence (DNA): TGTGCCAGCAGCTTGGGGCCACGGACAGGGGGGAGCACTGAAGCTTTCTTT.

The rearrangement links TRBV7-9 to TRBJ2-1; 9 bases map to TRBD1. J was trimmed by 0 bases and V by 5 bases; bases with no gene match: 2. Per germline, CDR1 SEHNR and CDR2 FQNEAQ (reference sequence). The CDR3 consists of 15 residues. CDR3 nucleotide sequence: TGTGCCAGCAGCGTGACAGGGGGCTCCTACAATGAGCAGTTCTTC. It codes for CASSVTGGSYNEQFF.

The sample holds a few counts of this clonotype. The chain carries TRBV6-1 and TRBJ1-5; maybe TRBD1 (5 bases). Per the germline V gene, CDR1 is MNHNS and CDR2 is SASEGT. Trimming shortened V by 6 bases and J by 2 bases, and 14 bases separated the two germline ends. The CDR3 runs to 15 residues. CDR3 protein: CASRMAGSGNQPQHF. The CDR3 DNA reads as TGTGCCAGCAGGATGGCAGGGTCTGGCAATCAGCCCCAGCATTTT.

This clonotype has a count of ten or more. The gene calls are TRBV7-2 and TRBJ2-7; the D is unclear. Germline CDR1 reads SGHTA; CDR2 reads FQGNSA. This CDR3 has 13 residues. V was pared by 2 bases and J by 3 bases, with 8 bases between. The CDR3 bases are TGTGCCAGCAGCTTAAGCCCCTACTACGAGCAGTACGTC. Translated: CASSLSPYYEQYV.

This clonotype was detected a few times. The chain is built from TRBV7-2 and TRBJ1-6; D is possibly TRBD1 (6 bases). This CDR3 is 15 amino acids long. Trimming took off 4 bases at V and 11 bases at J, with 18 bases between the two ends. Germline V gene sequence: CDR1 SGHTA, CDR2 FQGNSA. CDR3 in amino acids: CASSYTVQGLTPLHF. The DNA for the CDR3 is TGTGCCAGCAGCTATACGGTTCAGGGGCTGACACCCCTCCACTTT.

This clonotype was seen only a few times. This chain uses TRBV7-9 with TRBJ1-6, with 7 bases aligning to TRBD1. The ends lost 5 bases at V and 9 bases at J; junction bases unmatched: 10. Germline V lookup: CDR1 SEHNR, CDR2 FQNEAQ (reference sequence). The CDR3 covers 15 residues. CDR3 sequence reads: CASSRDRVEFSPLHF. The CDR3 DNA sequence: TGTGCCAGCAGCCGCGACAGGGTGGAGTTTTCACCCCTCCACTTT.

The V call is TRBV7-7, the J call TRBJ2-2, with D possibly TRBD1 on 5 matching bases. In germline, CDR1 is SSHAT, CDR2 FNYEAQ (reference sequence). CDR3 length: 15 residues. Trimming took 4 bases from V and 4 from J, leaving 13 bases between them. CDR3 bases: TGTGCCAGCAGCTGGGATTACGACAGCACCGGGGAGCTGTTTTTT. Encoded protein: CASSWDYDSTGELFF.

CDR3: CSAREQGGPYEQYF. The CDR3 DNA reads as TGCAGTGCTAGGGAACAGGGCGGCCCCTACGAGCAGTACTTC. V and J are TRBV20-1 and TRBJ2-7, with TRBD1 as a possible D gene (6 bases). Trimming removed 3 bases at V and 2 bases at J, with 14 bases between. The CDR3 consists of 14 residues. CDR1 is DFQATT and CDR2 is SNEGSKA in the germline V gene (reference sequence).

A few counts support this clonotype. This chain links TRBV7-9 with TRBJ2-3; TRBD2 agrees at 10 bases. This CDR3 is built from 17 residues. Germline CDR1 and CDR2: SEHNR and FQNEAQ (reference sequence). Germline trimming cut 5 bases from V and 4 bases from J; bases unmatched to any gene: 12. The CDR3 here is CASSLRAGLAESDTQYF. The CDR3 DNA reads TGTGCCAGCAGCCTACGAGCTGGACTAGCGGAGTCAGATACGCAGTATTTT.

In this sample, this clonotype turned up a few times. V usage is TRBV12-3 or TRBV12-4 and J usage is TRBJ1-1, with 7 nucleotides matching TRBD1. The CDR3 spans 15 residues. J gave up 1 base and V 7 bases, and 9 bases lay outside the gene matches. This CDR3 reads CASTRQGGENTEAFF. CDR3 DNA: TGTGCCAGCACCCGACAGGGTGGGGAGAACACTGAAGCTTTCTTT.

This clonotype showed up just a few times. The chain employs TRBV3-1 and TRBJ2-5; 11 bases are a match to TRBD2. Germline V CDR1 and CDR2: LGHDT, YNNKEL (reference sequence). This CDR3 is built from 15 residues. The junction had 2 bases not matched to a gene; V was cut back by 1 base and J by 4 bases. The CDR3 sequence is CASSQGTSGRETQYF. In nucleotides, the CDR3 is TGTGCCAGCAGCCAAGGTACTAGCGGGAGAGAGACCCAGTACTTC.

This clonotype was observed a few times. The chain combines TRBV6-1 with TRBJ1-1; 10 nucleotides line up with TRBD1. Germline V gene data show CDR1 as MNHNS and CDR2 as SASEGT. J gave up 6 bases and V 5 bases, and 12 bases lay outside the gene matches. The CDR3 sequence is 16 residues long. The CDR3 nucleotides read TGTGCCAGCAGTCTGACCGGGACAGGGGTGACGGCTGAAGCTTTCTTT. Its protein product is CASSLTGTGVTAEAFF.

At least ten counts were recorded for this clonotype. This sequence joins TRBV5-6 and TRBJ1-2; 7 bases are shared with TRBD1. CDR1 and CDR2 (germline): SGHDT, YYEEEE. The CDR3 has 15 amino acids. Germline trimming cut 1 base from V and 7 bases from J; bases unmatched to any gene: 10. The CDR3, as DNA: TGTGCCAGCAGCTTGTCAAGGGGGCGAGGGTTTGGCTACACCTTC. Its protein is CASSLSRGRGFGYTF.

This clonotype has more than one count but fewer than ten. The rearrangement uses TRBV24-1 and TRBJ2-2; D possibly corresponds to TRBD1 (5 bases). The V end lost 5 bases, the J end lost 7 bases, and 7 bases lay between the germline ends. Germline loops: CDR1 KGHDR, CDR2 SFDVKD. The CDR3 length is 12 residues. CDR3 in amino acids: CATSARGGELFF. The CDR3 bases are TGTGCCACCAGTGCAAGGGGCGGGGAGCTGTTTTTT.

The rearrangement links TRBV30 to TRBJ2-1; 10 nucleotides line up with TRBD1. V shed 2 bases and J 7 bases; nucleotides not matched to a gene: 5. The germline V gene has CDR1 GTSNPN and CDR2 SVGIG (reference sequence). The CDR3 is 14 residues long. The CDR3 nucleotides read TGTGCCTGGAGTTCCGGGACAGGGGTTAATGAGCAGTTCTTC. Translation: CAWSSGTGVNEQFF.

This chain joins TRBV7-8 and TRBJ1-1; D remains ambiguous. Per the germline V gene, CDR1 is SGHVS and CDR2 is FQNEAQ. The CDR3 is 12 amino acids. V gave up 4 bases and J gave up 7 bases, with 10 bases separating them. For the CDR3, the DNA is TGTGCCAGCAGCTCGGAGTTGGGTGAAGCTTTCTTT. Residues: CASSSELGEAFF.

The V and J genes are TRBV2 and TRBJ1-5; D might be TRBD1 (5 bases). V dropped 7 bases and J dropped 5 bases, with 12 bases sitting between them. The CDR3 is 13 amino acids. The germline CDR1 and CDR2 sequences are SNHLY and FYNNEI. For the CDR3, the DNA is TGTGCCAGCAAGCGGGACCAGGATCAGCCCCAGCATTTT. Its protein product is CASKRDQDQPQHF.

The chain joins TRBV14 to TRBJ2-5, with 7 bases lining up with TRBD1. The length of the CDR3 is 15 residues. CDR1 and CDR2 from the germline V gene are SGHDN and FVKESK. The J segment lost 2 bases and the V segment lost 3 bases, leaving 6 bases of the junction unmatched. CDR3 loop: CASSHPATGQETQYF. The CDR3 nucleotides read TGTGCCAGCAGCCATCCCGCGACAGGGCAAGAGACCCAGTACTTC.

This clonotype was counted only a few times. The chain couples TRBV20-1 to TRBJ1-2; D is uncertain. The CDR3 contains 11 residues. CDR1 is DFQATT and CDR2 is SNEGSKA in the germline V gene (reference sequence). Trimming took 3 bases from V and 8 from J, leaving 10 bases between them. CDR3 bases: TGCAGTGCTAGTAGTGGTTTGGGCTACACCTTC. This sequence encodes CSASSGLGYTF.

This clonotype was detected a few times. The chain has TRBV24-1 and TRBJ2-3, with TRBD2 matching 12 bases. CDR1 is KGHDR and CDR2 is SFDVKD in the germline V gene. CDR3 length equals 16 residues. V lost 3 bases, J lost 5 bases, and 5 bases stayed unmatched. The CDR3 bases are TGTGCCACCAGTGATCCTACTAGCGGGGGGTTAGATACGCAGTATTTT. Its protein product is CATSDPTSGGLDTQYF.

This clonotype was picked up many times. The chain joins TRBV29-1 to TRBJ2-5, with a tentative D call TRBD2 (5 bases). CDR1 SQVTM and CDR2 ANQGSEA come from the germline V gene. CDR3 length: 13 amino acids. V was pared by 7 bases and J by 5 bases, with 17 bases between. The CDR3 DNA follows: TGCAGCGGGTCCTATATTTCGGGGGAGACCCAGTACTTC. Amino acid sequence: CSGSYISGETQYF.

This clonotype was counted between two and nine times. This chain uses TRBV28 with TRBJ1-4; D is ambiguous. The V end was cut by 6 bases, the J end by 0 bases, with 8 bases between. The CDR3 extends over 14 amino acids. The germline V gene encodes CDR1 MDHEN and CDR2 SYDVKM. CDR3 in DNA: TGTGCCAGCAGCCTCAAGGCAACTAATGAAAAACTGTTTTTT. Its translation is CASSLKATNEKLFF.

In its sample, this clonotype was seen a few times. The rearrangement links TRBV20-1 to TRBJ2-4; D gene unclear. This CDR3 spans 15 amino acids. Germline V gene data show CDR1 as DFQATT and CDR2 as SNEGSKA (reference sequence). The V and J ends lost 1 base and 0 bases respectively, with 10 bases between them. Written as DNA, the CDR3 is TGCAGTGCTAGAGCCCCGTCTGAAGCCAAAAACATTCAGTACTTC. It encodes CSARAPSEAKNIQYF.

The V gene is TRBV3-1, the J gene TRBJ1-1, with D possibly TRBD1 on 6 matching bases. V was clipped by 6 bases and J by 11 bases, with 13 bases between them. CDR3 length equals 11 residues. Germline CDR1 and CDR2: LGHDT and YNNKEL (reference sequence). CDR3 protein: CASSPGARAFF. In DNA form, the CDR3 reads TGTGCCAGCAGTCCGGGGGCGCGGGCTTTCTTT.